These T cell receptor beta chains were read from a single sample in a study of control samples from healthy donors and cancer patients. The data were produced by immunoSEQ multiplex PCR, yet TCRdb's version contains in-frame clones alone and is incomplete. Among approximately 150,000 clones, roughly 94% were seen once, and the ten largest hold about 15%. Sequenced sample: PBMCs. The receptors were sampled from a man in his sixties with colorectal cancer. Each CDR3 is given with its conserved first and last residue.

cdr3_aa j_call v_call
CASSRTGTGVWDGYTF TRBJ1-2 TRBV7-2
CASSQVLAGELFF TRBJ2-2 TRBV3-1/TRBV3-2
CASSEQGANSPLHF TRBJ1-6 TRBV2
CASSQLSGNSPLHF TRBJ1-6 TRBV3-1/TRBV3-2
CASSERQGVKAFF TRBJ1-1 TRBV6-1
CASSYSHRVGYGYTF TRBJ1-2 TRBV6-5
CASSPLPGTDSGNTIYF TRBJ1-3 TRBV18
CASSEFWGEQFF TRBJ2-1 TRBV25-1
CASHRDRNTGELFF TRBJ2-2 TRBV21-1
CASSYTTGLGQETQYF TRBJ2-5 TRBV6-5
CASSSGTVNPRGYTF TRBJ1-2 TRBV6-2/TRBV6-3
CASSLSRGDDTGELFF TRBJ2-2 TRBV7-2
CATNGGLGQETQYF TRBJ2-5 TRBV18
CASSLGLAGANNEQFF TRBJ2-1 TRBV5-6
CASSEGGGAGYEQYF TRBJ2-7 TRBV2